Sequencing of this T cell receptor (beta chain) was carried out in a study of CD8 T cells in ankylosing spondylitis. On this clonotype: The antigen is not known.

Per germline, CDR1 MNHNS and CDR2 SASEGT. The V end was cut by 7 bases, the J end by 6 bases, with 13 bases between. The CDR3 runs 13 residues. Via MiXCR, TCRdb re-called the 5' RACE reads, giving one row per CDR3 protein. The sample includes about 510,000 distinct CDR3 sequences, approximately 5% of them seen just once. Study-level results: It appeared that ankylosing spondylitis blood was characterized by a TCR beta motif of eight highly homologous variants.

The sequence was collected from a male donor with ankylosing spondylitis. This chain links TRBV6-1 with TRBJ1-5; TRBD1 is a possible D gene (5 bases). The sequenced material came from blood, either unsorted or a sorted T cell fraction (not recorded which). CDR3 DNA sequence: TGTGCCAGCAAGTCCGGGGCGGCTCAGCCCCAGCATTTT. This encodes CASKSGAAQPQHF.